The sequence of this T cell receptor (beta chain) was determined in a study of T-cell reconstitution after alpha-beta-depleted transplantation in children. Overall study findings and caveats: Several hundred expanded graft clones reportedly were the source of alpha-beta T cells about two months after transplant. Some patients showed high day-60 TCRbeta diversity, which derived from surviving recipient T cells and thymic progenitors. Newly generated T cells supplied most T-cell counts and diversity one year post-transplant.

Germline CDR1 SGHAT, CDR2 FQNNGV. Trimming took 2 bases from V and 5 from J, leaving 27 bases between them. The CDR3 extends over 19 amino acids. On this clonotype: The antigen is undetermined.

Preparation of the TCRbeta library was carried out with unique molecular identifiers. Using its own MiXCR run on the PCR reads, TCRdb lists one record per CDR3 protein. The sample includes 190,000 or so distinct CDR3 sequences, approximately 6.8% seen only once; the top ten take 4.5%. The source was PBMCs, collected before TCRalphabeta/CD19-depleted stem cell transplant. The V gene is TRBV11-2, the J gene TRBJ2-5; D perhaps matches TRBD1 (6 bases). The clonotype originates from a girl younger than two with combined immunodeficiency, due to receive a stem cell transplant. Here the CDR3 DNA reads TGTGCCAGCAGCTTATACCTCGGAAACAGGGCAGAGATTTGGGAGACCCAGTACTTC. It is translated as CASSLYLGNRAEIWETQYF.